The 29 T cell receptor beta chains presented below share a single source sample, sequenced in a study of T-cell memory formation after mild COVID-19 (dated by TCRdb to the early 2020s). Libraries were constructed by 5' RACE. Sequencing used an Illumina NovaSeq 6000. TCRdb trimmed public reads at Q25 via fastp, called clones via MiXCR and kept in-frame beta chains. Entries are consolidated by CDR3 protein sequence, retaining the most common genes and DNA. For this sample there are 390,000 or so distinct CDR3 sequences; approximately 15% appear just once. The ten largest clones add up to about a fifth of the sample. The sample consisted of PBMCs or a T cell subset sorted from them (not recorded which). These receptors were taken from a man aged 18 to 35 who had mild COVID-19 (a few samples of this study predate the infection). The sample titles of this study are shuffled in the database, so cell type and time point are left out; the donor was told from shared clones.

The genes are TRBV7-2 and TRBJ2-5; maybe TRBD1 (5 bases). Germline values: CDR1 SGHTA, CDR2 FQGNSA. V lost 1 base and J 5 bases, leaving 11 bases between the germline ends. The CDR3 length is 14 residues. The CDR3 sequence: CASSLGTPPETQYF. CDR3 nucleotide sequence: TGTGCCAGCAGCTTAGGGACACCCCCTGAGACCCAGTACTTC.

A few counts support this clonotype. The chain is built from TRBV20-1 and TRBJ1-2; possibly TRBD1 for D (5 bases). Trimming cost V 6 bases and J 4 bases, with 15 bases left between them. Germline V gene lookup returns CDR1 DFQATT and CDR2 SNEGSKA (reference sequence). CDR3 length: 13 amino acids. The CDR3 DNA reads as TGCAGTGCCACCGGGGGTGCTGTCTATGGCTACACCTTC. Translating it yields CSATGGAVYGYTF.

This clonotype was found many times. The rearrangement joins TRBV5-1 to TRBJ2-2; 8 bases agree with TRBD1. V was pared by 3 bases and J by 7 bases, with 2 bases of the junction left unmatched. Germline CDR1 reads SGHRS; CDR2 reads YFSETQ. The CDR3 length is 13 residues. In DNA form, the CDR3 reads TGCGCCAGCAGCTACGGACAGGGCGGGGAGCTGTTTTTT. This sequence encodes CASSYGQGGELFF. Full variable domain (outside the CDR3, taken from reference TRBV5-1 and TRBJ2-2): KAGVTQTPRYLIKTRGQQVTLSCSPISGHRSVSWYQQTPGQGLQFLFEYFSETQRNKGNFPGRFSGRQFSNSRSEMNVSTLELGDSALYLCASSYGQGGELFFGEGSRLTVL.

CDR3 in DNA: TGTGCTAGTGCCACCAGACAGGGGGTTTTCAATGAGCAGTTCTTC. It translates to CASATRQGVFNEQFF. The chain recombines TRBV12-5 with TRBJ2-1; 9 positions match TRBD1. V shed 7 bases and J 6 bases; nucleotides not matched to a gene: 10. There are 15 residues in the CDR3. Germline-derived CDR1 and CDR2 are LGHNT and FRNRAP.

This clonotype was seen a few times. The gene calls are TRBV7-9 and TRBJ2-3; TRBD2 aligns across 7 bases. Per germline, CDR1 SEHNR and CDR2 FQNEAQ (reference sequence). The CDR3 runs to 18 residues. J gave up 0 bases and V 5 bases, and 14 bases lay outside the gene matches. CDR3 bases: TGTGCCAGCAGCAAAAATCGCGGGCTAGCGGTTAGCACAGATACGCAGTATTTT. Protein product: CASSKNRGLAVSTDTQYF.

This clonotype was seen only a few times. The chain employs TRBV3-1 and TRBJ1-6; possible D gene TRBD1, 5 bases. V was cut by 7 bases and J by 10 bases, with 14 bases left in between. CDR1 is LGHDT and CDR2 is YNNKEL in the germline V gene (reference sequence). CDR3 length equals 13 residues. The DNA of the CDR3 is TGTGCCAGCACCATAACAGCAGGGTCACCCCTCCACTTT. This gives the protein CASTITAGSPLHF.

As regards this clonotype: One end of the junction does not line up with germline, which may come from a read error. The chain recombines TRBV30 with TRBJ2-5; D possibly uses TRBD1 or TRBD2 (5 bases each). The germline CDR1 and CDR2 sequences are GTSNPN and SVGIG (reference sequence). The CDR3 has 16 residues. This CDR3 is CAWRPGPGLIQETQYF. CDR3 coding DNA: TGTGCATGGAGGCCCGGGCCGGGGCTCATTCAAGAGACCCAGTACTTC.

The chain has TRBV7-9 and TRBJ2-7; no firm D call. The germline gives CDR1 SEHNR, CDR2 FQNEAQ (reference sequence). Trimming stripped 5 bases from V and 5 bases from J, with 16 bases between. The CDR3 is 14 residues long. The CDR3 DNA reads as TGTGCCAGCAGCCCCCGGTGGAGCTACGACGAGCAGTACTTC. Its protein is CASSPRWSYDEQYF.

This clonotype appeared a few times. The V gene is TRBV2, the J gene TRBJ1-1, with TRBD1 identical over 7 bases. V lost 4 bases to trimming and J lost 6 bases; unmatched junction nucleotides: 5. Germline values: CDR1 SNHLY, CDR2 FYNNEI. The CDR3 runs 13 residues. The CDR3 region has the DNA TGTGCCAGCAGTGCAAGGGGGCCCGCTGAAGCTTTCTTT. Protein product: CASSARGPAEAFF.

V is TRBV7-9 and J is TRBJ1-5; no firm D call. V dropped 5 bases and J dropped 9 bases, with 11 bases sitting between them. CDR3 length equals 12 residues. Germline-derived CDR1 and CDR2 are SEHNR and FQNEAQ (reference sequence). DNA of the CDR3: TGTGCCAGCAGCCCGGACGGTCGGCCCCAGCATTTT. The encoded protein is CASSPDGRPQHF. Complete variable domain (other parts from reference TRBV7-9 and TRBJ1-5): DTGVSQNPRHKITKRGQNVTFRCDPISEHNRLYWYRQTLGQGPEFLTYFQNEAQLEKSRLLSDRFSAERPKGSFSTLEIQRTEQGDSAMYLCASSPDGRPQHFGDGTRLSIL.

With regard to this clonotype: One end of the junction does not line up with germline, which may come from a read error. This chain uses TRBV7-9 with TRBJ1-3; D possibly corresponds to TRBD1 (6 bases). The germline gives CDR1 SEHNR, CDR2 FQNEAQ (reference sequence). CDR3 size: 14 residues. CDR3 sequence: CASRLGGFGNTIYF. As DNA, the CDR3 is TGTGCCAGCAGATTAGGGGGATTTGGAAACACCATATATTTT.

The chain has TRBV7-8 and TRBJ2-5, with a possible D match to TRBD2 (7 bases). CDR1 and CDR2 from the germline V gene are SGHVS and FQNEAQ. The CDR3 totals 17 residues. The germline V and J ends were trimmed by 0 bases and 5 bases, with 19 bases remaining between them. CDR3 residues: CASSLADFKGRGETQYF. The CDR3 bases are TGTGCCAGCAGCTTAGCGGATTTTAAGGGGAGGGGGGAGACCCAGTACTTC.

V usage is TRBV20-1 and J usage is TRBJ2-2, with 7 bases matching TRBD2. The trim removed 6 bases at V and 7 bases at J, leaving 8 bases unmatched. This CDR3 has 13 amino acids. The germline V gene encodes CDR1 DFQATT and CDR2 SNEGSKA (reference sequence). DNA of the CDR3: TGCAGTGCGGAGGCAGGGAGGGTCGGGGAGCTGTTTTTT. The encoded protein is CSAEAGRVGELFF.

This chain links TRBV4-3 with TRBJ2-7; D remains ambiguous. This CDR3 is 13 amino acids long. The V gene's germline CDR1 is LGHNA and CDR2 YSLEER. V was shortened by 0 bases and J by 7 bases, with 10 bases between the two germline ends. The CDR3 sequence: CASSQETAREQYF. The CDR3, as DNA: TGCGCCAGCAGCCAAGAAACAGCAAGGGAGCAGTACTTC.

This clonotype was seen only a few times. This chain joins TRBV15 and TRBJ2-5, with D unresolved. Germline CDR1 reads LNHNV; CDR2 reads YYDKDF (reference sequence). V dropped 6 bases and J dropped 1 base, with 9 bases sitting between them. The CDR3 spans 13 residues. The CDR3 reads CATRKAFQETQYF. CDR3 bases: TGTGCCACCAGAAAAGCGTTCCAAGAGACCCAGTACTTC.

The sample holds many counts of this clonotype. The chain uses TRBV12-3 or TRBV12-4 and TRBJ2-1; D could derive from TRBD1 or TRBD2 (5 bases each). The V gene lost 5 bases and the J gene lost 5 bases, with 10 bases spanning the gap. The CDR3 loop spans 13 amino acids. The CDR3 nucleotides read TGTGCCAGCAGTCCCCGGGGCCACAATGAGCAGTTCTTC. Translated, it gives CASSPRGHNEQFF.

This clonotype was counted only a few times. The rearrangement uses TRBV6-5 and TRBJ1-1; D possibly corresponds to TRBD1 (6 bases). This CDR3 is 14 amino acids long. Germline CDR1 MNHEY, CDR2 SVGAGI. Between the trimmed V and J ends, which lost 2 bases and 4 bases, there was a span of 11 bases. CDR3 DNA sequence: TGTGCCAGCAGTTACACAGGGATCCGCACTGAAGCTTTCTTT. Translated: CASSYTGIRTEAFF.

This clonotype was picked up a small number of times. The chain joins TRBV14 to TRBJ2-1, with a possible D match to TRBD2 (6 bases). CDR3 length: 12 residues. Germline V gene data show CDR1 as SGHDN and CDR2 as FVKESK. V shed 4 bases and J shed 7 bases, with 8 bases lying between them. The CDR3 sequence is CASSRGVNEQFF. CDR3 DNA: TGTGCCAGCAGCCGGGGGGTAAATGAGCAGTTCTTC.

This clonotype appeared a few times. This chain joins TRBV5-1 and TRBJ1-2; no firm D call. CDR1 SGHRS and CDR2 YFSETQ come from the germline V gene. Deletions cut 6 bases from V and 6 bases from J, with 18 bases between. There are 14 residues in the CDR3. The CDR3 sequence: CASKSEPISDGYTF. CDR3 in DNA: TGCGCCAGCAAATCGGAACCGATATCGGATGGCTACACCTTC.

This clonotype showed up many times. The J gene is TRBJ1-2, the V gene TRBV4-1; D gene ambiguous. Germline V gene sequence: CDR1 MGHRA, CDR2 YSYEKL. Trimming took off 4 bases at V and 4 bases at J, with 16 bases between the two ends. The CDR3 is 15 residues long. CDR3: CASSPRQGVGYGYTF. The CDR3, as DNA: TGCGCCAGCAGCCCCCGCCAAGGAGTTGGCTATGGCTACACCTTC.

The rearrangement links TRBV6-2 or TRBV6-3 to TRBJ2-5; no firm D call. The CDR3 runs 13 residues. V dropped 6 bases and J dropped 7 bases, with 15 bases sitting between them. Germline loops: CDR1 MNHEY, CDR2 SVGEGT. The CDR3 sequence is CASRGREFRTQYF. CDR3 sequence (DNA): TGTGCCAGCAGGGGAAGGGAATTTAGGACCCAGTACTTC.

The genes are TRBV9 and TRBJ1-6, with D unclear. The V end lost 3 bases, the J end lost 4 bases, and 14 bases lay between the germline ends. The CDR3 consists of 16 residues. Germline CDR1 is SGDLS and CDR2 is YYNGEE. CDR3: CASSASGVAYNSPLHF. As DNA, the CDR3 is TGTGCCAGCAGCGCATCCGGGGTAGCGTATAATTCACCCCTCCACTTT. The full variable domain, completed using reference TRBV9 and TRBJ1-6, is DSGVTQTPKHLITATGQRVTLRCSPRSGDLSVYWYQQSLDQGLQFLIQYYNGEERAKGNILERFSAQQFPDLHSELNLSSLELGDSALYFCASSASGVAYNSPLHFGNGTRLTVT.

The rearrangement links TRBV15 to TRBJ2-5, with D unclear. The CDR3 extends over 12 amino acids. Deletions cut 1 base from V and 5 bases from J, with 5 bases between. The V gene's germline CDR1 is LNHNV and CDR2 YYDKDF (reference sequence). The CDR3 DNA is TGTGCCACCAGCAGAGTGGGCGAGACCCAGTACTTC. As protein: CATSRVGETQYF.

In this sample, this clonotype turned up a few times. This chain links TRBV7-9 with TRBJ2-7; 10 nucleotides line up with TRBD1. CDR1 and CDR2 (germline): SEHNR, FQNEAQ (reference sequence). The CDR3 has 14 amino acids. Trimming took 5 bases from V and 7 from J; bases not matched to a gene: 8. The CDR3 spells CASSPTGQGHEQYF. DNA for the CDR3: TGTGCCAGCAGCCCGACGGGACAGGGGCATGAGCAGTACTTC.

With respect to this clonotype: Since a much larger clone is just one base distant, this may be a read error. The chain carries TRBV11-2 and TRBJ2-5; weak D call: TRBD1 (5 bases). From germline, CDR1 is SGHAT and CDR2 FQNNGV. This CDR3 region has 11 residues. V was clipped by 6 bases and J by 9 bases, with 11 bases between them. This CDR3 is CASRPGPSQYF. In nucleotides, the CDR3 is TGTGCCAGCAGACCAGGGCCTTCCCAGTACTTC.

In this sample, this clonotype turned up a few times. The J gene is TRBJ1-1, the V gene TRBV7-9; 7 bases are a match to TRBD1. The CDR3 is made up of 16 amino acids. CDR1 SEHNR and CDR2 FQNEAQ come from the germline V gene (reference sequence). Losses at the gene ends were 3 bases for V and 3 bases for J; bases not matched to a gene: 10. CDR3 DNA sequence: TGTGCCAGCAGCTTCGGGACAGCCAACCCACACACTGAAGCTTTCTTT. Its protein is CASSFGTANPHTEAFF. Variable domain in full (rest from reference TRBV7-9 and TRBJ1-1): DTGVSQNPRHKITKRGQNVTFRCDPISEHNRLYWYRQTLGQGPEFLTYFQNEAQLEKSRLLSDRFSAERPKGSFSTLEIQRTEQGDSAMYLCASSFGTANPHTEAFFGQGTRLTVV.

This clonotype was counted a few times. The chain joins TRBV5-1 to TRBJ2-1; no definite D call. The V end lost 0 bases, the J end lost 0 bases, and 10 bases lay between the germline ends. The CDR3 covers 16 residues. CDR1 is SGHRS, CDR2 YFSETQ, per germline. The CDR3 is CASSLDAVGSYNEQFF. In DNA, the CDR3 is TGCGCCAGCAGCTTGGACGCGGTTGGCTCCTACAATGAGCAGTTCTTC.

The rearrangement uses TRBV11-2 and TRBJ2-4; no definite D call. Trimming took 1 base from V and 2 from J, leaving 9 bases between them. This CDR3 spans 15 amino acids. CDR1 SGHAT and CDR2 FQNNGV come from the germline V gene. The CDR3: CASSLGSWSKNIQYF. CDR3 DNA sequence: TGTGCCAGCAGCTTAGGGTCGTGGTCCAAAAACATTCAGTACTTC.

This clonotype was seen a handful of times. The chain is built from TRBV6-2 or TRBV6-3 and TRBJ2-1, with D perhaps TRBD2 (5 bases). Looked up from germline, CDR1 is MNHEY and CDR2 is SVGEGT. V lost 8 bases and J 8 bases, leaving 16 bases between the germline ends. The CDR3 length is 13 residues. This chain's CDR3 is CASVASRGHEQFF. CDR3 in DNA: TGTGCCAGCGTGGCTAGTCGGGGTCATGAGCAGTTCTTC.